This T cell receptor (beta chain) appears in the sequencing data of a study of PD-L1 blockade in urothelial cancer. TCRdb's table, derived via immunoSEQ multiplex PCR, lists solely in-frame clones and lacks some. This sample has tens of thousands of clones, with under 90% found just once. Trimming left V 4 bases short and J 3 bases short, with 14 bases between. Germline CDR1 and CDR2: SGHAT and FQDESV (reference sequence). The CDR3 loop spans 15 amino acids. Noted time point: pretreatment peripheral blood. This clone has more than one count but fewer than ten. This chain uses TRBV11-1 with TRBJ2-3; tentatively, D is TRBD2 (7 bases). The source of this sequence is a man aged 55 to 70 with urothelial cancer. The starting material was PBMCs, obtained around atezolizumab (anti-PD-L1) treatment. The CDR3 DNA sequence: TGTGCCAGCAGCTCAAAGGGGGGAGGGACAGATACGCAGTATTTT. Translation gives CASSSKGGGTDTQYF.